This entry describes one TCR beta chain. Its specific antigen is unknown. Qualities for individual bases were not recorded, and no much larger clone is one base off. The sample originates from a study of blood T cell repertoires in COVID-19 (dated by TCRdb to about 2020). Broadly, across the study: Samples covering the acute and convalescent phases of COVID-19 were provided by collaborators in the United States, Italy and Spain. The material from the prospective study consisted of cDNA or gDNA derived from T cells, B-cell-depleted T cells, or PBMCs. Subjects who had been exposed to COVID-19, were actively infected with it, or had recovered from it provided the deeply sampled blood TCRbeta repertoires that made up the dataset. A freely available public database, intended as a resource for researchers studying the immune response to SARS-CoV-2, is where the repertoires were released. Samples came from the ongoing ImmuneRACE study (first 160 participants) plus 1,254 subjects from 6 global collaborators. A de-identified subject ID, COVID-19 status, age in years and sex were almost always included in the sample metadata. Where available, HLA class I and class II types were taken from metadata supplied by the sample provider and were not determined by assay-based typing.

One collaborating source in Seattle enrolled patients during active infection and followed them longitudinally through the course of disease. Whole blood was collected in K2EDTA tubes by collaborating institutions according to the institutions' own protocols. For TCRbeta analysis, collaborator samples were shipped as frozen whole blood, as isolated PBMCs, or as DNA extracted from either sample type. Via the germline V gene (reference sequence), CDR1 is PRHDT and CDR2 FYEKMQ. There are 14 amino acids in the CDR3, from cysteine to phenylalanine inclusive. CDR3 DNA only is kept here, 42 bases in frame from base 1. The germline V and J ends show losses of 5 bases and 1 base respectively, and no gene match explains 3 bases of the junction. Broad study findings and their caveats: The quantity of clinical and demographic metadata differed by source and by participant and was supplied without curation.

TCRbeta CDR3 regions were amplified from genomic DNA using the immunoSEQ Assay, a bias-controlled multiplex PCR. On the authors' methods: The number of nucleated cells in each sample was estimated by amplification of reference gene primers within the assay. To quantify the absolute abundance of each unique TCRbeta CDR3 rearrangement, sequence reads were collapsed and filtered. For each sample, productive Simpson clonality was calculated as the square root of Simpson's diversity index over productive rearrangements. TCRdb re-hosts the immuneACCESS table, in-frame sequences only. Its copies lack some clones; in the studies checked, an unresolved V gene accounts for under half of them, and the cause for the rest is not known. The V and J calls and clone size come from that table; D and trimming were worked out from the DNA. The sample table shows around 400,000 clones, and around 87% are seen once. 10% of the sample belongs to the ten largest clones.

This clonotype was obtained from a woman in her thirties with COVID-19, enrolled during active disease. The V and J genes are TRBV13 and TRBJ2-7; 9 bases in between match TRBD1. The sequenced sample was peripheral blood. The DNA is TGTGCCAGCAGCCCCGGGACAGGGTCCTACGAGCAGTACTTC. Its coded protein is CASSPGTGSYEQYF.